These T cell receptor beta chains were read from a single sample in a study of blood T cell repertoires in COVID-19. Measured with immunoSEQ multiplex PCR; TCRdb has only the in-frame clones, and not every one. The sample holds around 140,000 clones, approximately 88% seen once. Sequenced: peripheral blood. These receptors were obtained from a man aged 55 to 70 with acute or convalescent COVID-19. Each CDR3 is given with its conserved first and last residue. D genes are given only for firm matches. Where a row states a size, it is once, few, many or the class of an expanded clone; other rows omit it.

TRBJ1-1	.	TRBV19	.	TGTGCCAGTAGTGTACAGAGGAACACTGAAGCTTTCTTT	CASSVQRNTEAFF
TRBJ2-7	.	TRBV19	TRBD1	TGTGCCAGTACCCCATCCGAGGGACAGGGGGCTTGGGAGCAGTACTTC	CASTPSEGQGAWEQYF
TRBJ1-5	.	TRBV2	.	TGTGCCAGCAGTGAACAGGGCCAGCCCCAGCATTTT	CASSEQGQPQHF
TRBJ2-3	.	TRBV9	.	TGTGCCAGCAGCGTAGGGGGAGGAGATACGCAGTATTTT	CASSVGGGDTQYF
TRBJ1-5	.	TRBV30	.	TGTGCCTGGAGCGTCGGGGTAGGAGATCAGCCCCAGCATTTT	CAWSVGVGDQPQHF
TRBJ1-1	.	TRBV6-5	TRBD1	TGTGCCAGCAAAACCGGGACAGGAAACACTGAAGCTTTCTTT	CASKTGTGNTEAFF
TRBJ1-6	few	TRBV3-1/TRBV3-2	.	TGTGCCAGCAGCCACCGGGACTATAATTCACCCCTCCACTTT	CASSHRDYNSPLHF
TRBJ1-5	.	TRBV19	.	TGTGCCAGTAGTATAATCACTTATGATGTTCAGCCCCAGCATTTT	CASSIITYDVQPQHF
TRBJ1-1	.	TRBV29-1	.	TGCAGCTTCAGGGTTTGGACTGAAGCTTTCTTT	CSFRVWTEAFF
TRBJ2-2	.	TRBV21-1	.	TGTGCCAGCAGCCCGAAAGGGGGACCCAGGTCCGGGGAGCTGTTTTTT	CASSPKGGPRSGELFF
TRBJ1-6	.	TRBV5-1	TRBD1	TGCGCCAGCAGCTCAGGAAACAGGGGTCATTCACCCCTCCACTTT	CASSSGNRGHSPLHF
TRBJ2-4	.	TRBV7-3	.	TGTGCCAGCAGCTTAGGAGCAGGGGCCAAAAACATTCAGTACTTC	CASSLGAGAKNIQYF
TRBJ2-7	.	TRBV10-3	.	TGTGCCATCAAGGAATACCTAAGGACAGAAAATACCTACGAGCAGTACTTC	CAIKEYLRTENTYEQYF
TRBJ2-2	.	TRBV7-9	.	TGTGCCAGCAGAACTTCGGGGGGCACATTCGGGGAGCTGTTTTTT	CASRTSGGTFGELFF